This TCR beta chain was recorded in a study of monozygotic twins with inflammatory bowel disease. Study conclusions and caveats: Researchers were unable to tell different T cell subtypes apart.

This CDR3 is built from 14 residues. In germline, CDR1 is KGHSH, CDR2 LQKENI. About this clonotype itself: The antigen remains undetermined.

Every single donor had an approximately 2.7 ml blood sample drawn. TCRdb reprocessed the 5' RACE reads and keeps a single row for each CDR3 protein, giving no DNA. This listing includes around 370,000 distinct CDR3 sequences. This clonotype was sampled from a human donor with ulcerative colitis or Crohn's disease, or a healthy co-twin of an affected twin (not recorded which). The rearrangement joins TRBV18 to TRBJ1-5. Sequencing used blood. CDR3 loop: CASSPPTENQPQHF. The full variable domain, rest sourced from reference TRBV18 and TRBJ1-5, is NAGVMQNPRHLVRRRGQEARLRCSPMKGHSHVYWYRQLPEEGLKFMVYLQKENIIDESGMPKERFSAEFPKEGPSILRIQQVVRGDSAAYFCASSPPTENQPQHFGDGTRLSIL.